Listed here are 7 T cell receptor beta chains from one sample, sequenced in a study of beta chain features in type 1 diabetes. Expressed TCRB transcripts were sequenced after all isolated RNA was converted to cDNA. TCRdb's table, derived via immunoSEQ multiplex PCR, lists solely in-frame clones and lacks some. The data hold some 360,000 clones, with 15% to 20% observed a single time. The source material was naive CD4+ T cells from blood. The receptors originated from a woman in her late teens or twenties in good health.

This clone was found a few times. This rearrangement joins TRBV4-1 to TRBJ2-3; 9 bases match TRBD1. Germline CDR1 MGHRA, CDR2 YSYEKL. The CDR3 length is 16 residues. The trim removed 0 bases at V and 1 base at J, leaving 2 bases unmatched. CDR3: CASSQEDRGGTDTQYF. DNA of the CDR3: TGCGCCAGCAGCCAAGAGGACAGGGGAGGCACAGATACGCAGTATTTT.

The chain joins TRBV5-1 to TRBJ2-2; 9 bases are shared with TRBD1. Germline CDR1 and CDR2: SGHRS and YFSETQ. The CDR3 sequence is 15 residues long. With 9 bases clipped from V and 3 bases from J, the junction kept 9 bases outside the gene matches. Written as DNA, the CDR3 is TGCGCCACCTCTCCGGGACAGGGTTACACCGGGGAGCTGTTTTTT. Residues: CATSPGQGYTGELFF.

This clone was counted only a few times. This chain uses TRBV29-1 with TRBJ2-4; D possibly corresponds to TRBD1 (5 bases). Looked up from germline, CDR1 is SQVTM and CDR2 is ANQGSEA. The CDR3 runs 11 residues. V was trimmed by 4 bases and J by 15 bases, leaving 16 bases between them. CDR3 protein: CSVVGQPNRYF. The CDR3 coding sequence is TGCAGCGTTGTGGGGCAACCCAACCGGTACTTC.

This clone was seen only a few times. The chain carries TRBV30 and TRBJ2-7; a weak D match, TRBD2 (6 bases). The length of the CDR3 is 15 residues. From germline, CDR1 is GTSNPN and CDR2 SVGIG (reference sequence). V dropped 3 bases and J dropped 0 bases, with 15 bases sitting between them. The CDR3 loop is CAWSGGSLSSYEQYF. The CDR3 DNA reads TGTGCCTGGAGCGGGGGATCCCTGAGCTCCTACGAGCAGTACTTC.

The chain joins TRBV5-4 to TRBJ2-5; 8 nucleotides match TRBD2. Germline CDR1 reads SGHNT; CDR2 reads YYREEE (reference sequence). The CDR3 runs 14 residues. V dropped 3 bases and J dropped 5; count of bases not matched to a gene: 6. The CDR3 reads CASSSPGLDETQYF. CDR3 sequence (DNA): TGTGCCAGCAGCTCGCCGGGACTAGACGAGACCCAGTACTTC.

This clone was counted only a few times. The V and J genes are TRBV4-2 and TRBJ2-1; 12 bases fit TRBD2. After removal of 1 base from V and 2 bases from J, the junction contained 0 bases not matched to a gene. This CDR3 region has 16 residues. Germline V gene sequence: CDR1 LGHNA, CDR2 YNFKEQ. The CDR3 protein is CASSQGTSGTYNEQFF. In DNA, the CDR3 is TGTGCCAGCAGCCAAGGGACTAGCGGGACCTACAATGAGCAGTTCTTC.

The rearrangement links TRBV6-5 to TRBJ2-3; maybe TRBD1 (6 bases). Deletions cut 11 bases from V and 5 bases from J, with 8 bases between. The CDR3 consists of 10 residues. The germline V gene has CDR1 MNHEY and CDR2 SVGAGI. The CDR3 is CAGGRDTQYF. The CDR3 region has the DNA TGTGCCGGGGGCAGAGATACGCAGTATTTT.